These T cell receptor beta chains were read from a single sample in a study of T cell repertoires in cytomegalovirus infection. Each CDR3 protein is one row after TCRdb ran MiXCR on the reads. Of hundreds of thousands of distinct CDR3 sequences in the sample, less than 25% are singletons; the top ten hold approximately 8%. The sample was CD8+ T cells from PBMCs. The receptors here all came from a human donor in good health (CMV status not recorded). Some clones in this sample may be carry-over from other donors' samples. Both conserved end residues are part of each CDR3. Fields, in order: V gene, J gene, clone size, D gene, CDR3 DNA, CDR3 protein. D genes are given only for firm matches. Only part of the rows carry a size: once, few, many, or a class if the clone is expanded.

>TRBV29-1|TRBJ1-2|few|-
TGCAGCGTTGAGAGCCGAGCCGAACATCCCTATGGCTACACCTTC
CSVESRAEHPYGYTF
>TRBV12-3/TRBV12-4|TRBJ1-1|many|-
TGTGCCAGCAGCCAAGACACGAACACTGAAGCTTTCTTT
CASSQDTNTEAFF
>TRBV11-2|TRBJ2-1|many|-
TGTGCCAGCAGCTTAGGGTATGAAGACCCCTACAATGAGCAGTTCTTC
CASSLGYEDPYNEQFF
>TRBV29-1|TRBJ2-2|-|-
TGCAGCGTTGATACGGACAGAGGAAGAACCGGGGAGCTGTTTTTT
CSVDTDRGRTGELFF
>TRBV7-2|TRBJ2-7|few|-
TGTGCCAGCAGCTTAGATACAGCCTACGAGCAGTACTTC
CASSLDTAYEQYF
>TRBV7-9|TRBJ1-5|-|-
TGTGCCAGCAGCTTAGGAGGCAGGAGTCAGCCCCAGCATTTT
CASSLGGRSQPQHF
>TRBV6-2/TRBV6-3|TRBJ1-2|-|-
TGTGCCAGCAGCGCCGGAAGCTATGGCTACACCTTC
CASSAGSYGYTF
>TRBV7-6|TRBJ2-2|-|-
TGTGCTAGCAGCTTAGGAGGGGGCTCTCCCGGGGAGCTGTTTTTT
CASSLGGGSPGELFF
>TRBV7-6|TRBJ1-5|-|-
TGTGCCAGCAGCCGTGTCTGGGGGGAGCCCCAGCATTTT
CASSRVWGEPQHF
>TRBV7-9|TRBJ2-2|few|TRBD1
TGTGCGAAGTGGCAAGACAGGGTCGGGGAGCTGTTTTTT
CAKWQDRVGELFF
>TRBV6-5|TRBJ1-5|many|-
TGTGCCAGCAGTTACGGACAGTCCTCGGGGCCCCAGCATTTT
CASSYGQSSGPQHF
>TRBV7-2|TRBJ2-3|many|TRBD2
TGTGCCAGCAGCTTAGGGAGCGGGGGACCCCGGAGGGAGAGGGATACGCAGTATTTT
CASSLGSGGPRRERDTQYF
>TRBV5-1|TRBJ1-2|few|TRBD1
TGCGCCAGCAGCTTGGGGGAACAGGGGGCGAACTATGGCTACACCTTC
CASSLGEQGANYGYTF
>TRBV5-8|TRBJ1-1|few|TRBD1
TGTGCCAGCAGCTTGGTCTCGGACAGGGAGGCTGAAGCTTTCTTT
CASSLVSDREAEAFF
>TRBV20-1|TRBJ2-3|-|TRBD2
TGCAGTGCTAGAGATCGGATAGCGGGGGGAGGTGCAGATACGCAGTATTTT
CSARDRIAGGGADTQYF
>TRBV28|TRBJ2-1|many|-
TGTGCCAGCTCCGGGGGCGGCGGGGGTACCAGGTACAATGAGCAGTTCTTC
CASSGGGGGTRYNEQFF
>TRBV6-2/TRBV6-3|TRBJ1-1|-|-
TGTGCCAGCAGTTACGGGGGGGCGGACACTGAAGCTTTCTTT
CASSYGGADTEAFF
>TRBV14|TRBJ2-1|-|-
TGTGCCAGCAGCCCCTGGGGGGGGGCTCCTGGCAATGAGCAGTTCTTC
CASSPWGGAPGNEQFF
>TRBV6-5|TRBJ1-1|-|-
TGTGCCAGCAGTTACGCCAGACTCGGTAGGGACACTGAAGCTTTCTTT
CASSYARLGRDTEAFF
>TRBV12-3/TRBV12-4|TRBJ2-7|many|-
TGTGCCAGCAGCTTAAGGGGCTACGAGCAGTACTTC
CASSLRGYEQYF
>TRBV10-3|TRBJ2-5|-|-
TGTGCCATCAGTGAGCTTAAGGGTGTCCAAGAGACCCAGTACTTC
CAISELKGVQETQYF
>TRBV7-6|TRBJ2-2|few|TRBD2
TGTGCCAGCAGCTTAGCTAGCGGGTACACCGGGGAGCTGTTTTTT
CASSLASGYTGELFF
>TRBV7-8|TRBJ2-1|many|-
TGTGCCAGCAGCTTATATTATGAGCAGTTCTTC
CASSLYYEQFF
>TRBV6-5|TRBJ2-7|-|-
TGTGCCAGCAGTTACGGGGGAAGTGGCTACGAGCAGTACTTC
CASSYGGSGYEQYF
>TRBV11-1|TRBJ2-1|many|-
TGTGCCAGCAGCTTAGTGGGTTCCGGCCGATACAATGAGCAGTTCTTC
CASSLVGSGRYNEQFF
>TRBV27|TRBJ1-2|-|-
TGTGCCAACAGCCTCTCGGCGACGGCCGACTATGGCTACACCTTC
CANSLSATADYGYTF
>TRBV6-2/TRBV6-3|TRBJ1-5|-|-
TGTGCCAGCTGTTATTCGACAGGTGAGGATCAGCCCCAGCATTTT
CASCYSTGEDQPQHF
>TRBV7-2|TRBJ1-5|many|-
TGTGCCAGCAGCTTAGCAGGGCAGGGCAATCAGCCCCAGCATTTT
CASSLAGQGNQPQHF
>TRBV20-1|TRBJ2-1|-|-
TGCAGTGCCCACGTGGGCGGACGGGAAGATGAGCAGTTCTTC
CSAHVGGREDEQFF
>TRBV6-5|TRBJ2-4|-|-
TGTGCCAGCAGTTACTCGAACTGGATTGGGGACATTCAGTACTTC
CASSYSNWIGDIQYF
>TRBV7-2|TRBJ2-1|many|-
TGTGCCAGCAGCTTCGGACTTGGTGGGAATGAGCAGTTCTTC
CASSFGLGGNEQFF
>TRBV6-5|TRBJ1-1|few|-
TGTGCCAGCGAGAACGGAGTTGAAGCTTTCTTT
CASENGVEAFF
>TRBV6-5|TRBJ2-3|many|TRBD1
TGTGCCAGCAGCAGCCGGGACAGGGGACCAGATACGCAGTATTTT
CASSSRDRGPDTQYF